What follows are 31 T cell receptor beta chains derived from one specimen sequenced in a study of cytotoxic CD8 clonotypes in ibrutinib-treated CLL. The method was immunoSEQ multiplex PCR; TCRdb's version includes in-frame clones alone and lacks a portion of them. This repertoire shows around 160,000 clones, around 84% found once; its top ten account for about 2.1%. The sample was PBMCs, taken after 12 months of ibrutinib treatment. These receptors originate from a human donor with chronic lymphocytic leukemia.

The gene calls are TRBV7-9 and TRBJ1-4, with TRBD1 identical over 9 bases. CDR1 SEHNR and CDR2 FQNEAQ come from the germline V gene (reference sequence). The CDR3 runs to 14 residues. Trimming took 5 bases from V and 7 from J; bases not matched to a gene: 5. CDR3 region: CASSRWDRVEKLFF. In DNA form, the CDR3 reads TGTGCCAGCAGCCGTTGGGACAGGGTTGAAAAACTGTTTTTT.

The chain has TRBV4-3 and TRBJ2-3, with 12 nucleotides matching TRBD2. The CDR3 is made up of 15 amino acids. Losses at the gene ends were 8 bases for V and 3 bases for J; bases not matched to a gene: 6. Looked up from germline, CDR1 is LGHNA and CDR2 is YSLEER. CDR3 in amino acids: CASGLAGGRTDTQYF. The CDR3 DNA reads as TGCGCCAGCGGTCTAGCGGGGGGGCGAACAGATACGCAGTATTTT.

The CDR3 spells CASSDQVLGGEKLFF. The CDR3 bases are TGTGCCAGCAGTGATCAGGTCCTTGGAGGTGAAAAACTGTTTTTT. The genes are TRBV2 and TRBJ1-4; D ambiguous. The germline V and J ends were trimmed by 3 bases and 7 bases, with 15 bases remaining between them. The germline gives CDR1 SNHLY, CDR2 FYNNEI. CDR3 length: 15 amino acids.

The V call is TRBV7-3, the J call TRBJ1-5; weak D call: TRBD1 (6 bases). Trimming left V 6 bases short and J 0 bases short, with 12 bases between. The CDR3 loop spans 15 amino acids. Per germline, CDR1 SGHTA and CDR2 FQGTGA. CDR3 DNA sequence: TGTGCCAGCAGGTTGGACAGCCTTAGCAATCAGCCCCAGCATTTT. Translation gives CASRLDSLSNQPQHF.

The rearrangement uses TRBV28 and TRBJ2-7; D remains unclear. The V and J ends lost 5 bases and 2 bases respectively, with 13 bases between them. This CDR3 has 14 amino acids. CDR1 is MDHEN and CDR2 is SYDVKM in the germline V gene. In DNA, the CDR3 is TGTGCCAGCAGTCCTGAGAGTTGGGCCTACGAGCAGTACTTC. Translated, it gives CASSPESWAYEQYF.

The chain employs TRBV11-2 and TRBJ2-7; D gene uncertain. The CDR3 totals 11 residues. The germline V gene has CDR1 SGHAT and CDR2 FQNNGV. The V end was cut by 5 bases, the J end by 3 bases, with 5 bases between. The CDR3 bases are TGTGCCAGCAGCCTCGTCTACGAGCAGTACTTC. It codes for CASSLVYEQYF.

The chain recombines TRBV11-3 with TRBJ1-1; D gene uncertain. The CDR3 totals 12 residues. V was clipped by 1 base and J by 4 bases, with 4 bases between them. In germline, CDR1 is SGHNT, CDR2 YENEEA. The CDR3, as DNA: TGTGCCAGCAGCTTAGTAGCCACTGAAGCTTTCTTT. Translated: CASSLVATEAFF.

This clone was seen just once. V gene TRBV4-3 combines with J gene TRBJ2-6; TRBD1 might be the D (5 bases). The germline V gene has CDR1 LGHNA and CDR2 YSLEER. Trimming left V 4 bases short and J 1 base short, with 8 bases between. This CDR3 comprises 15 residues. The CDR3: CASSPYRSGANVLTF. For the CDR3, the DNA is TGCGCCAGCAGCCCATACAGGTCTGGGGCCAACGTCCTGACTTTC.

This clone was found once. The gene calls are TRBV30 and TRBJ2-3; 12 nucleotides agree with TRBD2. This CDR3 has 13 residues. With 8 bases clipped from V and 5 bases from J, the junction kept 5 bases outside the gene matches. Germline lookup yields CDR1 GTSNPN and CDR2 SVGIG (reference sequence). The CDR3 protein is CAIGLAGIDTQYF. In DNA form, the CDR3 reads TGTGCCATCGGACTAGCGGGAATAGATACGCAGTATTTT. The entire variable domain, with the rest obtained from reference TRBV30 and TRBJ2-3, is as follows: SQTIHQWPATLVQPVGSPLSLECTVEGTSNPNLYWYRQAAGRGLQLLFYSVGIGQISSEVPQNLSASRPQDRQFILSSKKLLLSDSGFYLCAIGLAGIDTQYFGPGTRLTVL.

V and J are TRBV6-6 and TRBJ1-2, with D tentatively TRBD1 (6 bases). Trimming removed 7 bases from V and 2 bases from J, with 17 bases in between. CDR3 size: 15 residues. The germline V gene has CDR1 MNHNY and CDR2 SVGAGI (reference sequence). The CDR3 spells CASKNLPGGNYGYTF. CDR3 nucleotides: TGTGCCAGCAAAAACCTCCCCGGGGGCAACTATGGCTACACCTTC.

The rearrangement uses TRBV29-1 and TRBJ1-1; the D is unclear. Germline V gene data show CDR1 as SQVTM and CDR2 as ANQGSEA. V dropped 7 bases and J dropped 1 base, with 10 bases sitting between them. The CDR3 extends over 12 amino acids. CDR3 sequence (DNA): TGCAGCGGCGGAAGGTGGAACACTGAAGCTTTCTTT. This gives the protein CSGGRWNTEAFF.

CDR3 coding DNA: TGTGCCAGCAGTTTAGGGGGCAGAAAGAACACTGAAGCTTTCTTT. Amino acids: CASSLGGRKNTEAFF. The rearrangement joins TRBV28 to TRBJ1-1, with D tentatively TRBD1 (6 bases). Germline loops: CDR1 MDHEN, CDR2 SYDVKM. The V gene lost 2 bases and the J gene lost 1 base, with 11 bases spanning the gap. This CDR3 is 15 amino acids long.

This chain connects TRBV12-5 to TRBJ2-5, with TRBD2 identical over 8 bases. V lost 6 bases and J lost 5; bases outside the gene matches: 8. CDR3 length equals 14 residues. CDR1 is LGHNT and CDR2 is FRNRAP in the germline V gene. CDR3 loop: CASGPGGGLETQYF. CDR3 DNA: TGTGCTAGTGGGCCGGGCGGGGGGTTGGAGACCCAGTACTTC. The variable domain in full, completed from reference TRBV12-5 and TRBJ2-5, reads DARVTQTPRHKVTEMGQEVTMRCQPILGHNTVFWYRQTMMQGLELLAYFRNRAPLDDSGMPKDRFSAEMPDATLATLKIQPSEPRDSAVYFCASGPGGGLETQYFGPGTRLLVL.

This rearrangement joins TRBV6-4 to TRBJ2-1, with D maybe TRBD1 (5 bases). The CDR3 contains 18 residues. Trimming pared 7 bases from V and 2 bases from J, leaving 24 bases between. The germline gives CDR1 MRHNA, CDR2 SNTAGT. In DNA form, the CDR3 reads TGTGCCAGCATAGAACCTAACCTAGGGGCAGAACCCTACAATGAGCAGTTCTTC. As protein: CASIEPNLGAEPYNEQFF.

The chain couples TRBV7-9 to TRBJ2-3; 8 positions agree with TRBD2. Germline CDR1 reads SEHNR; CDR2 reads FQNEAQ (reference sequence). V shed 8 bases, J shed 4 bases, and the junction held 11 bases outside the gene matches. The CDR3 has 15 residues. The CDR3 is CASLYHRGGPDTQYF. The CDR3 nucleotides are TGTGCCAGCCTATATCACCGGGGGGGTCCAGATACGCAGTATTTT.

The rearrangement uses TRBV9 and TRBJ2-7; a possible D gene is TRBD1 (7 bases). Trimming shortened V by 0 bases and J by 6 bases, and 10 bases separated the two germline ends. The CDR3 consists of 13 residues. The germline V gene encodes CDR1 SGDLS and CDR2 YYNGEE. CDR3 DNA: TGTGCCAGCAGCGTAGGGCAGGGGGGCGAGCAGTACTTC. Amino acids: CASSVGQGGEQYF. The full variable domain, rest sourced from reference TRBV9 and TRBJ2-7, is DSGVTQTPKHLITATGQRVTLRCSPRSGDLSVYWYQQSLDQGLQFLIQYYNGEERAKGNILERFSAQQFPDLHSELNLSSLELGDSALYFCASSVGQGGEQYFGPGTRLTVT.

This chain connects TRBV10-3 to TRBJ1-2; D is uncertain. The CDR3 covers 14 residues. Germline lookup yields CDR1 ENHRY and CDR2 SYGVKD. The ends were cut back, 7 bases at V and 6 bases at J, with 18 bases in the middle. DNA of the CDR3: TGTGCCATCACCCGTACGACGGGTCCCGATGGCTACACCTTC. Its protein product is CAITRTTGPDGYTF.

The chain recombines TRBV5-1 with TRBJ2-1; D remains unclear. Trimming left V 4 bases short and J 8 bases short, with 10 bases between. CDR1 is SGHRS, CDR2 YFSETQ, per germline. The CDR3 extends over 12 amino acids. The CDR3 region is CASSETTYEQFF. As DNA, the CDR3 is TGCGCCAGCAGCGAAACAACCTATGAGCAGTTCTTC.

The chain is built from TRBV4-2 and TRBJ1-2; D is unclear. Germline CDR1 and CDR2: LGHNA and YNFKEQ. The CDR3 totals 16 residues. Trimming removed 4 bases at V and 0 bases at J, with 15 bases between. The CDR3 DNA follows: TGTGCCAGCAGCCGCTCGCTGGCAGCTACTAACTATGGCTACACCTTC. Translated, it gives CASSRSLAATNYGYTF.

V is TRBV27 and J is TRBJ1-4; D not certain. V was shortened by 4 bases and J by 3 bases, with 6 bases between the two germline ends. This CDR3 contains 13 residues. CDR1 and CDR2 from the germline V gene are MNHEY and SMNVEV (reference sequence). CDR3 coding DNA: TGTGCCAGCAGTTCGACATCTAATGAAAAACTGTTTTTT. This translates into CASSSTSNEKLFF.

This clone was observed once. CDR3 region: CASSPGTGRFEQYF. The CDR3 DNA follows: TGTGCCAGCAGCCCCGGGACAGGGAGATTCGAGCAGTACTTC. V gene TRBV7-6 combines with J gene TRBJ2-7; 9 nucleotides align to TRBD1. After removal of 5 bases from V and 6 bases from J, the junction contained 8 bases not matched to a gene. The length of the CDR3 is 14 residues. The germline CDR1 and CDR2 sequences are SGHVS and FNYEAQ.

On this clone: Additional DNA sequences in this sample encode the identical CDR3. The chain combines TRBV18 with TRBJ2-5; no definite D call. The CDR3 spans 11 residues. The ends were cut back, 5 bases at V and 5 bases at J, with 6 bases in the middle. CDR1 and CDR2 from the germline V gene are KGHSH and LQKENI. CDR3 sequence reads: CASSSRETQYF. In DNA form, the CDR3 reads TGTGCCAGCTCATCACGGGAGACCCAGTACTTC. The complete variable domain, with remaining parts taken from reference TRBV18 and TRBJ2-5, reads NAGVMQNPRHLVRRRGQEARLRCSPMKGHSHVYWYRQLPEEGLKFMVYLQKENIIDESGMPKERFSAEFPKEGPSILRIQQVVRGDSAAYFCASSSRETQYFGPGTRLLVL.

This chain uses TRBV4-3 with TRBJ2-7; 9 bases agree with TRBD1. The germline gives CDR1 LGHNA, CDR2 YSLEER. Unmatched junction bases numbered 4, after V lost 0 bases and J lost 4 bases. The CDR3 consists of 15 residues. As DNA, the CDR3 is TGCGCCAGCAGCCAAGATGGGACAGGGTGGTACGAGCAGTACTTC. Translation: CASSQDGTGWYEQYF.

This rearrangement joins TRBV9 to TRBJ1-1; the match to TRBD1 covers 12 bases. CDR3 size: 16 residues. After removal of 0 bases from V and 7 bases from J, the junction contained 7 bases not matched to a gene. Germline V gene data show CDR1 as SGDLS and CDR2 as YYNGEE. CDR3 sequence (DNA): TGTGCCAGCAGCGTAGCTTCGGGACAGGGGGCGGATGAAGCTTTCTTT. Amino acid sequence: CASSVASGQGADEAFF.

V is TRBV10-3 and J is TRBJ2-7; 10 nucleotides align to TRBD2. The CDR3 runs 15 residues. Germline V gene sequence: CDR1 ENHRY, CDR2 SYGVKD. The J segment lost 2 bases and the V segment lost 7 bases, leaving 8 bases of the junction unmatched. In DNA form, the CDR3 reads TGTGCCATCACTAGCCTAAGCGGGGGGGCCTACGAGCAGTACTTC. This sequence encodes CAITSLSGGAYEQYF.

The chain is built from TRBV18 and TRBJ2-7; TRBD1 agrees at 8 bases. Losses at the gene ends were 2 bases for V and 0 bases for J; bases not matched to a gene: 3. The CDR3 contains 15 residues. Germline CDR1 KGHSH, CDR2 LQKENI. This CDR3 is CASSPAGTGSYEQYF. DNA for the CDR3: TGTGCCAGCTCACCAGCAGGGACAGGCTCCTACGAGCAGTACTTC.

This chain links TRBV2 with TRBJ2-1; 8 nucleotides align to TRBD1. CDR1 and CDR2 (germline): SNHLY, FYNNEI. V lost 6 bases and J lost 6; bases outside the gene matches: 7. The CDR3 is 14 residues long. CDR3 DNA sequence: TGTGCCAGCAGGGAGGACAGGGTGGGCAATGAGCAGTTCTTC. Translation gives CASREDRVGNEQFF.

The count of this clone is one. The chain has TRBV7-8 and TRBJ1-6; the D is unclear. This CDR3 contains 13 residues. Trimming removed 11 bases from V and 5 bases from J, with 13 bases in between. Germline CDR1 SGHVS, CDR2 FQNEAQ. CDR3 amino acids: CAARSWDNSPLHF. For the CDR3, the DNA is TGTGCCGCCCGCTCGTGGGATAATTCACCCCTCCACTTT.

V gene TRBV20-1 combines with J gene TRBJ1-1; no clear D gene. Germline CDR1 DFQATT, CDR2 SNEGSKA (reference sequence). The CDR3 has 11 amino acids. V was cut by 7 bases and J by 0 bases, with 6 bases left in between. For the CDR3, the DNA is TGCAGTGTTCGGATGAACACTGAAGCTTTCTTT. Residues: CSVRMNTEAFF.

The CDR3 DNA reads TGTGCCATCAGACCAGGGGGGGGAGAAAAACTGTTTTTT. Translation: CAIRPGGGEKLFF. The chain has TRBV10-3 and TRBJ1-4; 7 nucleotides agree with TRBD1. Germline V gives CDR1 ENHRY, CDR2 SYGVKD. The CDR3 covers 13 residues. Trimming at V came to 6 bases and at J to 8 bases, leaving 6 bases not matched to a gene.

The CDR3 nucleotides read TGTGCCAACCCCTCCCAACTAGCTGAATACGAGCAGTACTTC. Its translation: CANPSQLAEYEQYF. This chain uses TRBV27 with TRBJ2-7; possibly TRBD2 for D (6 bases). The CDR3 has 14 residues. V was clipped by 10 bases and J by 4 bases, with 20 bases between them. Germline V gives CDR1 MNHEY, CDR2 SMNVEV (reference sequence).